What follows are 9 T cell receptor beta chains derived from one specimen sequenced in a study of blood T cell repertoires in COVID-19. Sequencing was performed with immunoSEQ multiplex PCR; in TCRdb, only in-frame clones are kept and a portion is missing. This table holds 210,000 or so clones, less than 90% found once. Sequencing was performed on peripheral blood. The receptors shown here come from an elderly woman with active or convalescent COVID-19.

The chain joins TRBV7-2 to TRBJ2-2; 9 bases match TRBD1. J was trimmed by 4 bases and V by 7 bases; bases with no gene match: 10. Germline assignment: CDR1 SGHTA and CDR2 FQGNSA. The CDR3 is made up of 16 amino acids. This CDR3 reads CASTHRGTGSTGELFF. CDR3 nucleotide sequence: TGTGCCAGCACCCATAGAGGGACAGGGAGCACCGGGGAGCTGTTTTTT.

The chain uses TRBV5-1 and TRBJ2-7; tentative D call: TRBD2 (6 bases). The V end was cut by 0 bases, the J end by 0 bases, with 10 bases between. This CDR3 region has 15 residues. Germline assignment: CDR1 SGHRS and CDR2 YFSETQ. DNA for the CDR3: TGCGCCAGCAGCTTGGGACGGGGGTTCTCCTACGAGCAGTACTTC. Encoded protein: CASSLGRGFSYEQYF.

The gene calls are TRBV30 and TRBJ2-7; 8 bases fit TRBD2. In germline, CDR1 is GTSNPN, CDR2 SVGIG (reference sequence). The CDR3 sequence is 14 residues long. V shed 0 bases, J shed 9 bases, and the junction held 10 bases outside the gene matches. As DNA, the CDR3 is TGTGCCTGGAGTGTACGGGGGGCCACTAGCGGGCAGTACTTC. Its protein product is CAWSVRGATSGQYF.

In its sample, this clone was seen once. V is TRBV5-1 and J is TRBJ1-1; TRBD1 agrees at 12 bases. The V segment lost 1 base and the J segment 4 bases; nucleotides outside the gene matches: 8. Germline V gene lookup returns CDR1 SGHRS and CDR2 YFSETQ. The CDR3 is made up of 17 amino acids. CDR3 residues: CASSLLGQGATGTEAFF. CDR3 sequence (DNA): TGCGCCAGCAGCTTGTTGGGACAGGGGGCGACGGGCACTGAAGCTTTCTTT.

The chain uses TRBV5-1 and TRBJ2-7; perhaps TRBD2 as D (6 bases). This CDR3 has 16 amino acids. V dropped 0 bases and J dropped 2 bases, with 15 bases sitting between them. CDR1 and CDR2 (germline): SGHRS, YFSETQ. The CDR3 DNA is TGCGCCAGCAGCTTGGACGGGGACGGGAGCCCCTACGAGCAGTACTTC. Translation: CASSLDGDGSPYEQYF.

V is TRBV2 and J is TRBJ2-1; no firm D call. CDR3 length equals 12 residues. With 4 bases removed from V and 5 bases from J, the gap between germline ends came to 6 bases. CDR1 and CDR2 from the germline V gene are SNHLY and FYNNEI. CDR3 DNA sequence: TGTGCCAGCAGTGGGGCAAACAATGAGCAGTTCTTC. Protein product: CASSGANNEQFF.

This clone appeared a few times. The CDR3 protein is CSVDRIGGDEQYF. Written as DNA, the CDR3 is TGCAGCGTTGATCGCATAGGGGGCGACGAGCAGTACTTC. The chain uses TRBV29-1 and TRBJ2-7, with 7 bases fitting TRBD1. V was pared by 3 bases and J by 5 bases, with 7 bases of the junction left unmatched. The CDR3 totals 13 residues. The germline V gene encodes CDR1 SQVTM and CDR2 ANQGSEA.

CDR3: CASSSPGTLNTGELFF. In DNA form, the CDR3 reads TGTGCCAGCAGTTCCCCAGGGACACTGAACACCGGGGAGCTGTTTTTT. The chain recombines TRBV6-5 with TRBJ2-2, with a possible D match to TRBD1 (6 bases). The CDR3 runs 16 residues. CDR1 and CDR2 (germline): MNHEY, SVGAGI. The ends were cut back, 4 bases at V and 1 base at J, with 13 bases in the middle.

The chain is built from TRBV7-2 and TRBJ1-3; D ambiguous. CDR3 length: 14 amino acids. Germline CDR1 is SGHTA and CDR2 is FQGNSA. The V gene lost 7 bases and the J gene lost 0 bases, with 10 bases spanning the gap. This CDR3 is CASKYLFSGNTIYF. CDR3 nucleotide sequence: TGTGCCAGCAAATATCTGTTCTCTGGAAACACCATATATTTT.